This T cell receptor beta chain was obtained from a study of identical twins listed by TCRdb under 2016. Regarding the complete study: To test whether fetal clonotypes persist, this study deep-sequenced TCR alpha and beta repertoires from monozygotic twins, from unrelated adults of various ages, and from cord blood. Replicate twin experiments were performed at different times using different library preparation protocols to rule out contamination. Results and caveats for the whole study, not just this receptor: Fewer insertions were carried by abundant cord blood beta clonotypes, a similar but weaker trend appeared in young adult naive repertoires, and no such trend appeared in memory repertoires. A weaker excess of twin sharing was found in beta out-of-frame sequences because the signal-to-noise ratio was lowered by fewer shared sequences. Out-of-frame TCR alpha sequences shared between twins showed an excess of low generation-probability sequences compared with coincidental sharing between unrelated individuals. Conclusions relied on cross-sectional statistical analysis, since the same donors could not be followed over many years. In monozygotic twins, recombination models systematically underestimated out-of-frame TCR alpha sharing, but the models matched the sharing seen between unrelated individuals. Invariant T cells such as MAIT and iNKT could partly confound zero-insertion analyses, though diverse VJ usage argued against this for most clonotypes.

Only healthy Caucasian donors were included. Three pairs of female monozygotic twins, all aged about 18 to 30 years, were included in the twin cohort. The RNA used for TCR libraries was isolated from peripheral blood mononuclear cells. Here V drops 4 bases and J drops 0 bases, and the junction holds 7 bases not matched to any gene. Sequences SGHDT (CDR1) and YYEEEE (CDR2) are obtained from the germline V gene. Reading from cysteine to phenylalanine, the CDR3 counts 16 amino acids. Of all the DNA, just the CDR3 is kept, 48 bases in frame from base 1. Library construction relied on 5' RACE. Instrument on record: Illumina HiSeq 2000. A universal primer binding site was added through template switching, and the final cDNA carried a unique molecular identifier so that TCR cDNA molecules could be counted accurately. Specific primers in the conserved constant-segment region were used to synthesize first-strand cDNA for TCR alpha and beta chains. Each cDNA library was double barcoded, with a SMART-Mk sample barcode plus Illumina barcodes, to control for contamination. TruSeq adapter sequences, together with Illumina sample barcodes, were added in two successive PCR steps. TCR alpha and beta cDNA libraries were sequenced on the Illumina HiSeq platform with custom primers. Under the source paper's analysis protocol: Raw reads were processed with MiGEC to extract unique molecular identifiers, and MiXCR was used to determine CDR3 positions. For each individual, recombination models were inferred using an EM algorithm with the repgenHMM and IGoR tools. The analysis of shared clonotypes was done with the tcR package in R, with sharing normalized by the product of cloneset sizes. Out-of-frame nonproductive sequences were analyzed to study raw recombination free of thymic and clonal selection effects. TCRdb handled the public reads itself, with Q25 trimming in fastp and clone calling in MiXCR, and kept productive beta chains. Each entry merges the rows of one CDR3 protein and shows their most common DNA and genes. TCRdb, not the authors, supplied the V and J calls. This sample gives 650,000 to 750,000 distinct CDR3 sequences in total; 21% of them show up just once. Clones ranked in the top ten supply 4% to 5.5% of the sample.

Of note for this clonotype: No cognate antigen has been identified for it. Per-base quality was not reported, and no clone a single base away is much larger than it.

These sequences were also reported in another study, on T cells expressing NK-cell markers. As the second publication notes: TCR beta-chain repertoires were profiled in sorted CD3+CD56+NKG2C+, CD3+CD56+NKG2C- and CD3+CD56-NKG2C+ T-cell subsets from roughly eight donors. Of the eight sequenced donors, seven were found to be HCMV-seropositive and one was found to be HCMV-seronegative. To restrict sorting to alphabetaTCR-expressing T cells, an anti-gammadeltaTCR antibody was added in several experiments. In over 5 donors, the dominant CD3+CD56+NKG2C+ clonotypes were among the top 10 CD8+ clonotypes and accounted for about 1.0-7.5% of CD8+ T cells. Those dominant clonotypes were again the most abundant among CD3+CD56-NKG2C+ cells in a handful of donors, at about 28.3-60.1%. It remained unclear whether the expanded NKG2C-expressing T cell clones were specific for HCMV antigens. Randomly selected healthy volunteers, three men and five women, were used as the eight sequenced donors. HCMV serostatus was determined by detecting HCMV-specific IgG in serum with a commercial ELISA kit. For roughly six donors, bulk peripheral blood T-cell repertoires were additionally sequenced from unsorted PBMC. MIGEC was used to demultiplex reads and group reads by UMI, and MiTCR was used to assemble and quantify clonotypes. To exclude erroneous sequences, only TCR cDNA sequences supported by at least two reads were retained. The tcR package was used for downstream repertoire analysis, and clonotypes were matched between fractions using CDR3 nucleotide sequence together with V segment. VDJmatch was used to annotate antigen specificity against VDJdb, with one amino acid substitution in CDR3 permitted.

The receptor comes from a woman between 18 and 29 years old in good health. The sequencing input was PBMCs. Recombination joined TRBV5-6 with TRBJ2-3, and TRBD2 aligns with 8 junction nucleotides. The CDR3 corresponds to CASSALAASSTDTQYF. The bases read TGTGCCAGCAGCGCACTAGCGGCCTCTAGCACAGATACGCAGTATTTT.